The sequence of this T cell receptor (beta chain) was determined in a study of human T cells and chemical hapten exposure. Study outcomes and limitations: Compared with pre-sensitization or healthy control sets, expanded TCRs clustered more.

This clonotype was counted between two and nine times. Its target is not known. TCRdb reprocessed the RACE reads via MiXCR and lists one record per CDR3 protein. The sample has tens of thousands of distinct CDR3 sequences, approximately 35% seen once. Time point: patch test 1, 2 weeks after DPC sensitization. Treatment reported: therapeutic diphenylcyclopropenone sensitization with weekly scalp DPC. This clonotype was obtained from a man aged 35 to 55 with alopecia areata. Some clones in this sample may be carry-over from other donors' samples. Here the sequenced sample was whole blood, taken in connection with sensitization to the hapten diphenylcyclopropenone (DPC).

CDR3 region: CASSIDPLNEQFF. As DNA, the CDR3 is TGTGCCAGTAGTATAGATCCTCTCAATGAGCAGTTCTTC. J is TRBJ2-1 and V is TRBV19; unclear D gene. Trimming left V 0 bases short and J 6 bases short, with 6 bases between. This CDR3 is built from 13 residues. CDR1 is LNHDA, CDR2 SQIVND, per germline (reference sequence).